The 17 T cell receptor beta chains reported below all come from one sample, sequenced in a study of blood T cells in healthy people across ages. Through a sample-barcoded 5' primer and a J-beta primer mix, a second PCR was run for roughly 7 to 12 cycles. TCRdb passed the 5' RACE reads through MiXCR, listing each CDR3 protein once. The sample yields about 1.8 million distinct CDR3 sequences, roughly 49% seen once. The material sequenced was blood. The receptors stem from a woman aged 40 to 50 in good health.

V usage is TRBV27 and J usage is TRBJ2-3; D is uncertain. The CDR3 runs to 13 residues. V was shortened by 7 bases and J by 3 bases, with 11 bases between the two germline ends. Germline lookup yields CDR1 MNHEY and CDR2 SMNVEV (reference sequence). The CDR3 DNA sequence: TGTGCCAGCACTAACCTCAGGACAGATACGCAGTATTTT. It is translated as CASTNLRTDTQYF.

The rearrangement joins TRBV5-4 to TRBJ2-1, with a possible D match to TRBD2 (7 bases). Trimming took off 4 bases at V and 6 bases at J, with 11 bases between the two ends. This CDR3 contains 13 residues. Per germline, CDR1 SGHNT and CDR2 YYREEE (reference sequence). The CDR3 reads CASSGRGFNEQFF. The CDR3 DNA reads TGTGCCAGCAGCGGGAGGGGGTTCAATGAGCAGTTCTTC.

This clonotype occurred a few times. DNA for the CDR3: TGTGCCAGCAGGTGGGGACAGGACCAAGAGACCCAGTACTTC. It codes for CASRWGQDQETQYF. The chain employs TRBV12-3 or TRBV12-4 and TRBJ2-5; the match to TRBD1 covers 8 bases. Losses at the gene ends were 6 bases for V and 0 bases for J; bases not matched to a gene: 3. The CDR3 spans 14 residues.

V gene TRBV20-1 combines with J gene TRBJ2-7, with D possibly being TRBD2 (5 bases). The V end lost 6 bases, the J end lost 3 bases, and 9 bases lay between the germline ends. CDR3 length: 11 amino acids. CDR1 and CDR2 from the germline V gene are DFQATT and SNEGSKA (reference sequence). CDR3 DNA: TGCAGTGCCGACGAGGGCTACGAGCAGTACTTC. It translates to CSADEGYEQYF.

The chain employs TRBV6-2 or TRBV6-3 and TRBJ2-1; TRBD2 aligns across 16 bases. The V segment lost 0 bases and the J segment 7 bases; nucleotides outside the gene matches: 6. CDR1 is MNHEY, CDR2 SVGEGT, per germline. This CDR3 region has 18 residues. The CDR3 DNA is TGTGCCAGCAGTTACTCGGGACTAGCGGGGGGGCTGATGAATGAGCAGTTCTTC. Protein product: CASSYSGLAGGLMNEQFF.

The V call is TRBV9, the J call TRBJ2-1; TRBD1 agrees at 11 bases. The CDR3 totals 14 residues. J gave up 11 bases and V 3 bases, and 7 bases lay outside the gene matches. Germline V gives CDR1 SGDLS, CDR2 YYNGEE. The CDR3 sequence is CASSARGTGGKQFF. For the CDR3, the DNA is TGTGCCAGCAGCGCCCGAGGGACAGGGGGGAAGCAGTTCTTC.

The chain links TRBV7-2 to TRBJ2-7; tentatively, D is TRBD2 (6 bases). V lost 0 bases, J lost 5 bases, and 14 bases lay in between. The CDR3 extends over 15 amino acids. Germline values: CDR1 SGHTA, CDR2 FQGNSA. The CDR3 is CASSLAAGRQNEQYF. The DNA of the CDR3 is TGTGCCAGCAGCTTAGCGGCGGGGAGGCAAAACGAGCAGTACTTC.

The chain has TRBV12-3 or TRBV12-4 and TRBJ1-2; 11 nucleotides match TRBD1. CDR3 length: 15 amino acids. J gave up 8 bases and V 6 bases, and 11 bases lay outside the gene matches. The CDR3 nucleotides are TGTGCCAGCAGCTGGCCGGGACAGGGGGTCAGAGGCTACACCTTC. This gives the protein CASSWPGQGVRGYTF.

This clonotype appeared a few times. V is TRBV20-1 and J is TRBJ2-1; the match to TRBD2 covers 9 bases. This CDR3 region has 15 residues. Losses at the gene ends were 5 bases for V and 3 bases for J; bases not matched to a gene: 8. Per germline, CDR1 DFQATT and CDR2 SNEGSKA (reference sequence). Here the CDR3 reads CSAPPRTSVYNEQFF. For the CDR3, the DNA is TGCAGTGCTCCCCCGAGGACTAGCGTCTACAATGAGCAGTTCTTC.

The chain joins TRBV4-3 to TRBJ2-4, with D tentatively TRBD1 (6 bases). TRBJ2-7 explains the end of the DNA better; the J call may be wrong. The CDR3 length is 16 residues. From germline, CDR1 is LGHNA and CDR2 YSLEER. This CDR3 reads CASSQEVGRGRYEQYF. CDR3 DNA sequence: TGCGCCAGCAGCCAAGAAGTGGGCAGGGGAAGGTACGAGCAGTACTTC.

V gene TRBV24-1 combines with J gene TRBJ2-3, with 10 bases fitting TRBD2. Trimming cost V 3 bases and J 4 bases; bases outside gene matches: 6. The CDR3 runs 16 residues. Germline CDR1 reads KGHDR; CDR2 reads SFDVKD. The CDR3 region is CATSDPSGGEADTQYF. For the CDR3, the DNA is TGTGCCACCAGTGATCCGAGCGGGGGGGAAGCAGATACGCAGTATTTT.

The sample holds a few counts of this clonotype. The chain combines TRBV20-1 with TRBJ2-3; D not resolved. CDR1 and CDR2 from the germline V gene are DFQATT and SNEGSKA (reference sequence). Trimming stripped 2 bases from V and 3 bases from J, with 12 bases between. The CDR3 loop spans 14 amino acids. In nucleotides, the CDR3 is TGCAGTGCTAGACCCTACGGCGAGACAGATACGCAGTATTTT. Its translation is CSARPYGETDTQYF.

There are a few counts of this clonotype. The chain links TRBV6-1 to TRBJ2-3; no clear D gene. Trimming cost V 6 bases and J 0 bases, with 10 bases left between them. Germline V gene data show CDR1 as MNHNS and CDR2 as SASEGT. The length of the CDR3 is 14 residues. The CDR3 DNA sequence: TGTGCCAGCAGGGCCCTATTTAGCACAGATACGCAGTATTTT. Protein: CASRALFSTDTQYF.

The chain combines TRBV4-1 with TRBJ2-1; 8 bases are shared with TRBD2. CDR3 length equals 15 residues. Trimming at V came to 2 bases and at J to 8 bases, leaving 8 bases not matched to a gene. Germline V lookup: CDR1 MGHRA, CDR2 YSYEKL. The CDR3, as DNA: TGCGCCAGCAGCCAATTAATGCTTAGCGGGGATGAGCAGTTCTTC. Translation: CASSQLMLSGDEQFF.

CDR3: CSVWTVMNTEAFF. The CDR3 DNA reads as TGCAGCGTCTGGACAGTGATGAACACTGAAGCTTTCTTT. The rearrangement uses TRBV29-1 and TRBJ1-1; perhaps TRBD1 as D (6 bases). Germline V gene data show CDR1 as SQVTM and CDR2 as ANQGSEA. Trimming pared 6 bases from V and 0 bases from J, leaving 11 bases between. The CDR3 extends over 13 amino acids.

The gene calls are TRBV3-1 and TRBJ1-6; D not certain. The CDR3 covers 18 residues. Germline CDR1 and CDR2: LGHDT and YNNKEL (reference sequence). V was pared by 0 bases and J by 9 bases, with 21 bases between. The CDR3, as DNA: TGTGCCAGCAGCCAAGATCTAGGTCCTGAAGGGAAACGTTCACCCCTCCACTTT. Its translation is CASSQDLGPEGKRSPLHF.

Only one count was recorded for this clonotype. The chain recombines TRBV20-1 with TRBJ2-5, with TRBD1 matching 10 bases. V lost 4 bases, J lost 2 bases, and 4 bases stayed unmatched. Germline loops: CDR1 DFQATT, CDR2 SNEGSKA (reference sequence). CDR3 length: 14 amino acids. Here the CDR3 reads CSATGTGAQETQYF. The CDR3 coding sequence is TGCAGTGCTACCGGGACAGGGGCACAAGAGACCCAGTACTTC.